These 23 T cell receptor beta chains were all obtained from the same sample, sequenced in a study of OX40 agonist ivuxolimab in advanced cancers. The assay was immunoSEQ multiplex PCR, and TCRdb's table has in-frame clones only and misses some. The sample includes about 68,000 clones, about 91% seen only once; the top ten take about 0.31%. This material consisted of CD4+ or CD8+ T cells sorted from blood, taken in a trial of the OX40 agonist ivuxolimab. These receptors came from an adult with an advanced solid tumor such as melanoma, head and neck, liver or kidney cancer.

This chain links TRBV2 with TRBJ2-6; 10 nucleotides match TRBD1. Germline V CDR1 and CDR2: SNHLY, FYNNEI. The CDR3 runs to 17 residues. V was clipped by 8 bases and J by 0 bases; unmatched bases: 7. CDR3 DNA sequence: TGTGCCAGCGGCCGGGACAGGGGCATCTCTGGGGCCAACGTCCTGACTTTC. Residues: CASGRDRGISGANVLTF.

The rearrangement joins TRBV4-2 to TRBJ2-1; 8 nucleotides line up with TRBD2. The CDR3 has 16 residues. The V and J ends lost 1 base and 7 bases, in that order; junction bases with no gene match: 9. The germline gives CDR1 LGHNA, CDR2 YNFKEQ. The CDR3 here is CASSQGITGGRNEQFF. In DNA form, the CDR3 reads TGTGCCAGCAGCCAAGGGATTACGGGAGGGCGGAATGAGCAGTTCTTC.

J is TRBJ2-1 and V is TRBV7-8, with D unresolved. The CDR3 runs to 10 residues. Germline CDR1 is SGHVS and CDR2 is FQNEAQ. Trimming left V 5 bases short and J 10 bases short, with 6 bases between. The CDR3 region has the DNA TGTGCCAGCAGCCTCCAGGAGCAGTTCTTC. Protein product: CASSLQEQFF.

This chain joins TRBV5-1 and TRBJ2-1; possibly TRBD2 for D (6 bases). Trimming took 2 bases from V and 1 from J, leaving 28 bases between them. This CDR3 has 21 residues. Germline CDR1 reads SGHRS; CDR2 reads YFSETQ. The CDR3 loop is CASSFSTRGQRGGNSYNEQFF. CDR3 DNA sequence: TGCGCCAGCAGCTTCAGTACCCGAGGCCAAAGGGGCGGGAATTCCTACAATGAGCAGTTCTTC.

V gene TRBV9 combines with J gene TRBJ2-1; D is possibly TRBD2 (5 bases). V was trimmed by 1 base and J by 6 bases, leaving 11 bases between them. Germline values: CDR1 SGDLS, CDR2 YYNGEE. The CDR3 is 14 residues long. The CDR3 region has the DNA TGTGCCAGCAGCGTAACAGCGGTGGGCAATGAGCAGTTCTTC. Translating gives CASSVTAVGNEQFF. The variable domain in full, with the rest retrieved from reference TRBV9 and TRBJ2-1, is DSGVTQTPKHLITATGQRVTLRCSPRSGDLSVYWYQQSLDQGLQFLIQYYNGEERAKGNILERFSAQQFPDLHSELNLSSLELGDSALYFCASSVTAVGNEQFFGPGTRLTVL.

The chain uses TRBV6-6 and TRBJ2-3; 12 positions agree with TRBD2. The CDR3 covers 15 residues. V shed 5 bases and J 2 bases; nucleotides not matched to a gene: 2. Germline CDR1 is MNHNY and CDR2 is SVGAGI (reference sequence). This CDR3 is CASSGLAGITDTQYF. Here the CDR3 DNA reads TGTGCCAGCAGTGGACTAGCGGGGATCACAGATACGCAGTATTTT.

V is TRBV6-6 and J is TRBJ2-7, with TRBD1 matching over 9 bases. The CDR3 is 14 residues long. The V gene end was trimmed by 6 bases and the J gene end by 5 bases; junction bases not matched to a gene: 8. From germline, CDR1 is MNHNY and CDR2 SVGAGI (reference sequence). CDR3 nucleotide sequence: TGTGCCAGCAGGCTGGGGACAGGGTCCCACGAGCAGTACTTC. It translates to CASRLGTGSHEQYF.

V is TRBV9 and J is TRBJ2-2, with D unclear. This CDR3 has 14 amino acids. The germline V and J ends were trimmed by 1 base and 3 bases, with 7 bases remaining between them. Germline V gene lookup returns CDR1 SGDLS and CDR2 YYNGEE. The CDR3 sequence: CASSVSSYTGELFF. The DNA for the CDR3 is TGTGCCAGCAGCGTATCTAGTTACACCGGGGAGCTGTTTTTT.

V is TRBV29-1 and J is TRBJ2-1, with 8 nucleotides matching TRBD2. CDR1 is SQVTM, CDR2 ANQGSEA, per germline. The CDR3 contains 14 residues. Trimming at V came to 8 bases and at J to 9 bases, leaving 15 bases not matched to a gene. In DNA form, the CDR3 reads TGCAGCTTCTCCGGGACTAGAATTTTTAGTGAGCAGTTCTTC. This encodes CSFSGTRIFSEQFF.

The chain uses TRBV7-9 and TRBJ2-3, with 9 bases matching TRBD2. Trimming cost V 3 bases and J 3 bases; bases outside gene matches: 7. Germline-derived CDR1 and CDR2 are SEHNR and FQNEAQ (reference sequence). This CDR3 region has 16 residues. In nucleotides, the CDR3 is TGTGCCAGCAGCTTGGTAGGACTAGCGCAGACAGATACGCAGTATTTT. Residues: CASSLVGLAQTDTQYF.

CDR3 in DNA: TGTGCCAGCAGGGGACAGGGGAAAGGCTACACCTTC. Translated: CASRGQGKGYTF. The rearrangement joins TRBV6-1 to TRBJ1-2, with 10 bases matching TRBD1. CDR1 and CDR2 (germline): MNHNS, SASEGT. The CDR3 has 12 amino acids. With V trimmed by 6 bases and J by 8 bases, 3 bases remained unmatched.

The chain combines TRBV10-1 with TRBJ1-1, with D possibly matching TRBD1 (5 bases). The CDR3 runs 14 residues. V gave up 11 bases and J gave up 5 bases, with 21 bases separating them. Germline V gene data show CDR1 as WNHNN and CDR2 as SYGVQD (reference sequence). CDR3 sequence (DNA): TGCGCCGGTCTAACAGGAAGGGTAAGGACTGAAGCTTTCTTT. The encoded protein is CAGLTGRVRTEAFF.

The V and J genes are TRBV5-1 and TRBJ1-1; 7 nucleotides line up with TRBD1. Unmatched junction bases numbered 16, after V lost 5 bases and J lost 0 bases. Germline values: CDR1 SGHRS, CDR2 YFSETQ. The CDR3 extends over 18 amino acids. The CDR3 DNA follows: TGCGCCAGCAGAGGTACCGGACAGGAGTTAAATATGAACACTGAAGCTTTCTTT. It is translated as CASRGTGQELNMNTEAFF.

This chain uses TRBV6-6 with TRBJ2-1; D remains ambiguous. This CDR3 contains 15 residues. CDR1 is MNHNY, CDR2 SVGAGI, per germline (reference sequence). Trimming stripped 0 bases from V and 6 bases from J, with 12 bases between. CDR3 DNA sequence: TGTGCCAGCAGTTACTCGACATTGACGGGCAATGAGCAGTTCTTC. Protein product: CASSYSTLTGNEQFF.

This clone was seen a single time. The CDR3 DNA sequence: TGTGCCAGCAGCTTCCTTAGCGGGAGGACCCACAATGAGCAGTTCTTC. Amino acid sequence: CASSFLSGRTHNEQFF. V gene TRBV11-2 combines with J gene TRBJ2-1; 10 positions match TRBD2. The V gene's germline CDR1 is SGHAT and CDR2 FQNNGV. The V gene end was trimmed by 3 bases and the J gene end by 5 bases; junction bases not matched to a gene: 7. The CDR3 extends over 16 amino acids. The whole variable domain, filled in from reference TRBV11-2 and TRBJ2-1, reads EAGVAQSPRYKIIEKRQSVAFWCNPISGHATLYWYQQILGQGPKLLIQFQNNGVVDDSQLPKDRFSAERLKGVDSTLKIQPAKLEDSAVYLCASSFLSGRTHNEQFFGPGTRLTVL.

The chain is built from TRBV28 and TRBJ1-2; D not resolved. In germline, CDR1 is MDHEN, CDR2 SYDVKM. Trimming stripped 2 bases from V and 0 bases from J, with 10 bases between. There are 15 residues in the CDR3. The CDR3 is CASSLPPPSNYGYTF. The CDR3 DNA reads TGTGCCAGCAGTTTACCCCCCCCTTCTAACTATGGCTACACCTTC.

The chain has TRBV19 and TRBJ2-2, with D tentatively TRBD2 (6 bases). Germline-derived CDR1 and CDR2 are LNHDA and SQIVND (reference sequence). V shed 1 base and J shed 11 bases, with 17 bases lying between them. This CDR3 spans 15 amino acids. The CDR3 region has the DNA TGTGCCAGTAGTATAGGCGGGGAAAGGACGGGAGAGCTGTTTTTT. Protein product: CASSIGGERTGELFF.

On this clone: The sample carries other DNA sequences with the same CDR3. The rearrangement joins TRBV2 to TRBJ1-5; D remains ambiguous. V was shortened by 1 base and J by 0 bases, with 4 bases between the two germline ends. CDR3 length: 14 amino acids. In germline, CDR1 is SNHLY, CDR2 FYNNEI. CDR3: CASSEDSSNQPQHF. The CDR3 bases are TGTGCCAGCAGTGAAGACAGTAGCAATCAGCCCCAGCATTTT.

This clone appeared once. The rearrangement links TRBV7-9 to TRBJ1-4; D is unresolved. The ends were cut back, 4 bases at V and 5 bases at J, with 17 bases in the middle. The CDR3 is made up of 16 amino acids. Germline-derived CDR1 and CDR2 are SEHNR and FQNEAQ (reference sequence). As DNA, the CDR3 is TGTGCCAGCAGCTCAGCCTTTTTAGGGCCAAATGAAAAACTGTTTTTT. Translated, it gives CASSSAFLGPNEKLFF.

V gene TRBV5-1 combines with J gene TRBJ2-4, with 14 nucleotides matching TRBD2. Germline V gene data show CDR1 as SGHRS and CDR2 as YFSETQ. This CDR3 is 18 amino acids long. Trimming removed 4 bases from V and 0 bases from J; junction bases left unmatched: 6. This CDR3 is CASSRGLAGVTAKNIQYF. The CDR3, as DNA: TGCGCCAGCAGCCGGGGACTAGCGGGAGTCACAGCCAAAAACATTCAGTACTTC.

V usage is TRBV19 and J usage is TRBJ1-1, with TRBD1 matching over 8 bases. V trimming: 5 bases; J trimming: 4 bases; junction bases outside the gene matches: 9. CDR3 length: 15 residues. Per germline, CDR1 LNHDA and CDR2 SQIVND (reference sequence). For the CDR3, the DNA is TGTGCCAGTAGTGCCGGACAGGGCAGTCCCACTGAAGCTTTCTTT. This codes for CASSAGQGSPTEAFF.

V is TRBV28 and J is TRBJ1-5, with a possible D match to TRBD1 (5 bases). Germline V gene data show CDR1 as MDHEN and CDR2 as SYDVKM. Between the trimmed V and J ends, which lost 10 bases and 11 bases, there was a span of 21 bases. CDR3 length: 13 residues. CDR3: CAISPGARRAQHF. The CDR3 DNA reads TGTGCCATTTCTCCCGGGGCGCGTCGGGCCCAGCATTTT.

This chain joins TRBV10-2 and TRBJ2-1, with TRBD1 matching over 10 bases. CDR3 size: 15 residues. With V trimmed by 0 bases and J by 9 bases, 5 bases remained unmatched. CDR1 is WSHSY and CDR2 is SAAADI in the germline V gene. The CDR3 is CASSESWTGGGEQFF. CDR3 bases: TGCGCCAGCAGTGAGTCTTGGACAGGGGGAGGTGAGCAGTTCTTC.